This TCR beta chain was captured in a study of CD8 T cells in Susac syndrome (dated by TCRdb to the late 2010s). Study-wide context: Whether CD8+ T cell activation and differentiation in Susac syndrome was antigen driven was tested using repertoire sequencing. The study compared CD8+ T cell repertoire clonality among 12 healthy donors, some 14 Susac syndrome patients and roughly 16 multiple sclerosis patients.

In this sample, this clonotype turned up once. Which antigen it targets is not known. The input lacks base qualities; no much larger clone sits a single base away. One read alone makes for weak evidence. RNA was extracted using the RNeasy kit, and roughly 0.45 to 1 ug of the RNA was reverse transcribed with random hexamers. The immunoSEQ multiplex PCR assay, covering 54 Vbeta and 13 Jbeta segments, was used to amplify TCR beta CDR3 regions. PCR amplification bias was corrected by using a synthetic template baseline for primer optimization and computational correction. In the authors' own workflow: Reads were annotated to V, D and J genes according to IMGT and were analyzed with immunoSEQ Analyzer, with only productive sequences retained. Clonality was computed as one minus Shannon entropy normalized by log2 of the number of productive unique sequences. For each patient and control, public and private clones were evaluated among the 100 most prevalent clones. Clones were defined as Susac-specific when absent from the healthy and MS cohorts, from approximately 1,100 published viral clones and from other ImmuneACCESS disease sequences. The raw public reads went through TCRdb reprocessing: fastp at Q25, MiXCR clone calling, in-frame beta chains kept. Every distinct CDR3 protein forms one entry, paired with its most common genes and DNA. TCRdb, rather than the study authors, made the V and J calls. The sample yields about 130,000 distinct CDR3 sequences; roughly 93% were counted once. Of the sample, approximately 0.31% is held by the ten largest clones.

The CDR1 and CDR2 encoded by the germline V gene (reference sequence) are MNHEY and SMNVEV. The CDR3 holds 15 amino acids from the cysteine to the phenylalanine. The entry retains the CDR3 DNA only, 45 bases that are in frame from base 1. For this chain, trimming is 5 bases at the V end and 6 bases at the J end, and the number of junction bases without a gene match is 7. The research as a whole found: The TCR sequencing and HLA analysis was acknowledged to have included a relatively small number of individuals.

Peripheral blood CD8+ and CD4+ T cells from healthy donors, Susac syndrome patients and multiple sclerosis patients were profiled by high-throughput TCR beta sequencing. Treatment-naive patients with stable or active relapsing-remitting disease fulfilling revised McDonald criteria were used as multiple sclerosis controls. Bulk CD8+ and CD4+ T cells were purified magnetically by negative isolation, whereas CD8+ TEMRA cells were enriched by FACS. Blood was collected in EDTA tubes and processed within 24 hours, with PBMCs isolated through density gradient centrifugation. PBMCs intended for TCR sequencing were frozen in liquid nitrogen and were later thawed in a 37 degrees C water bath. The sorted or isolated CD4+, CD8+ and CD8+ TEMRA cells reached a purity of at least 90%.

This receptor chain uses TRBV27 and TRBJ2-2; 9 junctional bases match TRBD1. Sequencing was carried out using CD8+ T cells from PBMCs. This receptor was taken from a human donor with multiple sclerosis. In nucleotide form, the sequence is TGTGCCAGCAGTCTCCGGGACAGGGAGGCCGGGGAGCTGTTTTTT. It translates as CASSLRDREAGELFF.